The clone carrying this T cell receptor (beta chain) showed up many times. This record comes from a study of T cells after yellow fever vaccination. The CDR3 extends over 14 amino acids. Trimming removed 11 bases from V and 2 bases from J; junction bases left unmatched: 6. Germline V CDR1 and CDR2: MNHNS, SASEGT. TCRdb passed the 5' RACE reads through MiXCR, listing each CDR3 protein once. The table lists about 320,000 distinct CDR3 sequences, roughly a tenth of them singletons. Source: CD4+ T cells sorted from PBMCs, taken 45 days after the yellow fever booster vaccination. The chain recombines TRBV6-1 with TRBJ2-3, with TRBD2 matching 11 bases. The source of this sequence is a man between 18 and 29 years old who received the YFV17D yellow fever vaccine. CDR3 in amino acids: CASRLAGLTDTQYF. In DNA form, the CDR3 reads TGTGCCTCCCGACTAGCGGGGCTCACAGATACGCAGTATTTT.